This TCR beta chain was captured by sequencing in a study of T cells expressing NK-cell markers. Study-wide context: Repertoires of TCR beta were obtained from T cells sorted as CD3+CD56+NKG2C+, CD3+CD56+NKG2C- and CD3+CD56-NKG2C+.

TCRdb reanalyzed the 5' RACE reads and collapses them to one entry per CDR3 protein, without DNA. This table holds 350,000 to 400,000 distinct CDR3 sequences. The CDR3 runs to 16 residues. The germline CDR1 and CDR2 sequences are MGHRA and YSYEKL. Sequenced material: blood T cells: a sorted CD56 or NKG2C T cell subset, CD4+ or CD8+ T cells, or bulk PBMC T cells (not recorded which). V is TRBV4-1 and J is TRBJ2-1; the TCRdb call, TRBD2, lacks DNA for checking. This sequence originates from a woman aged 50 to 65 in good health. CDR3 in amino acids: CASSHLAGISYNEQFF.